The clone carrying this TCR beta chain was observed once. Clones were sequenced by immunoSEQ multiplex PCR, and TCRdb holds only the in-frame ones, with some missing. The sample consists of 650,000 to 950,000 clones, around 85% of them appearing once. This record comes from a study of shared T cell receptors in the human thymus. The same specimen was also included in a second study, on human thymus T cells. That investigation notes: Thymus tissue for the work was resected from patients undergoing corrective heart surgery. Repertoires from thymus and blood appeared to show biased V and J gene usage. There were highly overlapping thymic repertoires among unrelated individuals, as related research reported.

The sample was thymocytes. The source is a girl less than two years old with a congenital heart defect.

The CDR3 nucleotides read TGCGCCAGCAGTACACCGCCGGGGACAGGGGAGAATTTCTATGGCTACACCTTC. Its protein is CASSTPPGTGENFYGYTF. The chain couples TRBV10-2 to TRBJ1-2; 10 positions agree with TRBD1. V dropped 5 bases and J dropped 4; count of bases not matched to a gene: 16. This CDR3 spans 18 amino acids. Germline CDR1 is WSHSY and CDR2 is SAAADI.